This passage covers 2 T cell receptor beta chains from one sample sequenced in a study of blood T cells in healthy people across ages. A sample-barcoded 5' primer and a J-beta primer mix were used in a second PCR of roughly 7 to 12 cycles. TCRdb reprocessed the 5' RACE reads with MiXCR, giving one entry per CDR3 protein. The table records 700,000 to 1,000,000 distinct CDR3 sequences, under 45% of them present only once. The sample comprised blood. All receptors derive from a man aged 60 to 69 in good health.

The J gene is TRBJ2-7, the V gene TRBV14; 7 bases are shared with TRBD1. Germline trimming cut 1 base from V and 2 bases from J; bases unmatched to any gene: 11. Germline CDR1 is SGHDN and CDR2 is FVKESK. This CDR3 has 17 amino acids. CDR3 coding DNA: TGTGCCAGCAGCCAAGTACGGCCCGGGACAGTGACCTACGAGCAGTACTTC. Its protein product is CASSQVRPGTVTYEQYF.

This clonotype showed up just a few times. The gene calls are TRBV5-1 and TRBJ2-3; D remains unclear. V lost 2 bases and J lost 4, with 8 bases in between. Germline V gene sequence: CDR1 SGHRS, CDR2 YFSETQ. The CDR3 spans 13 residues. The CDR3 nucleotides are TGCGCCAGCAGCTTTCTAGTCGCAGATACGCAGTATTTT. It encodes CASSFLVADTQYF.